This entry lists 24 T cell receptor beta chains sequenced from one sample in a study of coeliac disease. Clones were sequenced by immunoSEQ multiplex PCR, and TCRdb holds only the in-frame ones, with some missing. The sample records 900 to 1,100 clones, around 68% being singletons. Sequenced material: intraepithelial lymphocytes from the gut. The receptors were sampled from a human donor without celiac disease.

This chain links TRBV19 with TRBJ2-1, with D possibly matching TRBD2 (5 bases). This CDR3 has 16 amino acids. CDR1 is LNHDA and CDR2 is SQIVND in the germline V gene (reference sequence). The V gene lost 7 bases and the J gene lost 6 bases, with 22 bases spanning the gap. CDR3 loop: CASTRTGADPFNEQFF. The CDR3 region has the DNA TGTGCCAGTACCCGGACTGGAGCCGACCCCTTCAATGAGCAGTTCTTC.

In this sample, this clone is large (0.1 to 1%). The rearrangement uses TRBV6-1 and TRBJ1-5; 8 nucleotides match TRBD1. V lost 4 bases, J lost 0 bases, and 2 bases stayed unmatched. Germline V gene data show CDR1 as MNHNS and CDR2 as SASEGT. This CDR3 is 15 amino acids long. The CDR3 DNA sequence: TGTGCCAGCAGTGGGACAGGGTATAGCAATCAGCCCCAGCATTTT. Its protein is CASSGTGYSNQPQHF.

The V call is TRBV7-8, the J call TRBJ2-3, with D possibly being TRBD1 (6 bases). The germline gives CDR1 SGHVS, CDR2 FQNEAQ. This CDR3 is built from 13 residues. V was pared by 4 bases and J by 3 bases, with 8 bases between. As DNA, the CDR3 is TGTGCCAGCAGCTCCGGACAGACAGATACGCAGTATTTT. Protein: CASSSGQTDTQYF.

This clone was picked up one time. The J gene is TRBJ1-5, the V gene TRBV7-2; 7 nucleotides line up with TRBD1. CDR3 length equals 14 residues. In germline, CDR1 is SGHTA, CDR2 FQGNSA. The V gene end was trimmed by 5 bases and the J gene end by 5 bases; junction bases not matched to a gene: 6. CDR3 region: CASSPRDSYQPQHF. The DNA of the CDR3 is TGTGCCAGCAGCCCACGGGACAGCTATCAGCCCCAGCATTTT.

The chain couples TRBV4-1 to TRBJ1-3, with 12 bases that match TRBD1. The CDR3 runs 18 residues. In germline, CDR1 is MGHRA, CDR2 YSYEKL. V dropped 4 bases and J dropped 0; count of bases not matched to a gene: 7. The CDR3 nucleotides read TGCGCCAGCAGCCGGGACAGGGGGCCCCTCGACTCTGGAAACACCATATATTTT. It translates to CASSRDRGPLDSGNTIYF.

The CDR3 DNA is TGTGCCAGCAGTTTGCAGGGGAATCAGCCCCAGCATTTT. Encoded protein: CASSLQGNQPQHF. The J gene is TRBJ1-5, the V gene TRBV27, with D possibly matching TRBD1 (6 bases). V lost 3 bases to trimming and J lost 4 bases, with 7 bases between them. The length of the CDR3 is 13 residues. The V gene's germline CDR1 is MNHEY and CDR2 SMNVEV (reference sequence).

V and J are TRBV30 and TRBJ2-7, with 8 bases matching TRBD2. Looked up from germline, CDR1 is GTSNPN and CDR2 is SVGIG (reference sequence). Trimming removed 1 base from V and 4 bases from J; junction bases left unmatched: 0. The CDR3 is made up of 12 amino acids. CDR3 nucleotides: TGTGCCTGGAGTGGCGGGGGGTACGAGCAGTACTTC. This encodes CAWSGGGYEQYF.

The gene calls are TRBV6-1 and TRBJ2-7; possibly TRBD2 for D (5 bases). Per the germline V gene, CDR1 is MNHNS and CDR2 is SASEGT. The CDR3 covers 16 residues. Trimming removed 4 bases at V and 2 bases at J, with 18 bases between. CDR3 residues: CASSGKERSGAYEQYF. In DNA form, the CDR3 reads TGTGCCAGCAGTGGGAAGGAGCGGAGTGGGGCCTACGAGCAGTACTTC.

DNA for the CDR3: TGTGCCAGCAGTGAAGCGACATATAACGAGCAGTACTTC. Protein sequence: CASSEATYNEQYF. The chain joins TRBV6-1 to TRBJ2-7; the D is unclear. V was trimmed by 0 bases and J by 5 bases, leaving 8 bases between them. Per the germline V gene, CDR1 is MNHNS and CDR2 is SASEGT. The CDR3 is 13 residues long.

The rearrangement links TRBV29-1 to TRBJ2-5, with TRBD2 matching over 12 bases. The CDR3 loop spans 14 amino acids. Trimming at V came to 6 bases and at J to 4 bases, leaving 6 bases not matched to a gene. Germline V gives CDR1 SQVTM, CDR2 ANQGSEA. In DNA form, the CDR3 reads TGCAGCGTCCTAGCGGGAGGGCCGGGAGAGACCCAGTACTTC. Translation: CSVLAGGPGETQYF. Complete variable domain (other parts from reference TRBV29-1 and TRBJ2-5): SAVISQKPSRDICQRGTSLTIQCQVDSQVTMMFWYRQQPGQSLTLIATANQGSEATYESGFVIDKFPISRPNLTFSTLTVSNMSPEDSSIYLCSVLAGGPGETQYFGPGTRLLVL.

CDR3 DNA sequence: TGTGCCAGCAGACTAGGGTCTGGAAACACCATATATTTT. Translation: CASRLGSGNTIYF. The chain has TRBV25-1 and TRBJ1-3; no reliable D call. The CDR3 is 13 amino acids. Trimming shortened V by 6 bases and J by 1 base, and 7 bases separated the two germline ends. The germline V gene has CDR1 MGHDK and CDR2 SYGVNS.

The chain employs TRBV13 and TRBJ2-3; the D is unclear. This CDR3 spans 15 amino acids. The V end was cut by 0 bases, the J end by 0 bases, with 7 bases between. The germline V gene has CDR1 PRHDT and CDR2 FYEKMQ (reference sequence). CDR3 amino acids: CASSLGQTSTDTQYF. The CDR3 DNA is TGTGCCAGCAGCTTAGGGCAGACTAGCACAGATACGCAGTATTTT.

This chain connects TRBV7-9 to TRBJ2-7; D not certain. CDR1 is SEHNR, CDR2 FQNEAQ, per germline (reference sequence). The CDR3 runs to 13 residues. V was shortened by 3 bases and J by 3 bases, with 9 bases between the two germline ends. The CDR3 sequence: CASSFSGSYEQYF. CDR3 in DNA: TGTGCCAGCAGCTTCTCAGGCAGCTACGAGCAGTACTTC.

V and J are TRBV2 and TRBJ2-1; D not resolved. The CDR3 consists of 14 residues. Germline CDR1 is SNHLY and CDR2 is FYNNEI. The V end lost 7 bases, the J end lost 2 bases, and 12 bases lay between the germline ends. The CDR3 here is CASKTQTPYNEQFF. The DNA of the CDR3 is TGTGCCAGCAAAACACAAACGCCCTACAATGAGCAGTTCTTC. Looking up the rest from reference TRBV2 and TRBJ2-1 gives the full variable domain: EPEVTQTPSHQVTQMGQEVILRCVPISNHLYFYWYRQILGQKVEFLVSFYNNEISEKSEIFDDQFSVERPDGSNFTLKIRSTKLEDSAMYFCASKTQTPYNEQFFGPGTRLTVL.

This clone appeared a few times. The chain combines TRBV11-2 with TRBJ1-2, with TRBD1 matching over 8 bases. Germline V gene data show CDR1 as SGHAT and CDR2 as FQNNGV. The CDR3 totals 13 residues. The CDR3 nucleotides read TGTGCATGCACAGGGGGGCCTAACTATGGCTACACCTTC. It is translated as CACTGGPNYGYTF.

This clone was detected a few times. The gene calls are TRBV12-5 and TRBJ1-3; the match to TRBD1 covers 7 bases. This CDR3 comprises 17 residues. Germline V gives CDR1 LGHNT, CDR2 FRNRAP. The J segment lost 5 bases and the V segment lost 0 bases, leaving 10 bases of the junction unmatched. Here the CDR3 DNA reads TGTGCTAGTGGTTTGGTAAGCGACGGGACAGACAGAAACACCATATATTTT. Protein: CASGLVSDGTDRNTIYF.

This clone has only one observation. The CDR3 loop reads CASSLPDRVQGTQYF. CDR3 DNA sequence: TGTGCCAGCAGCTTACCGGACAGGGTTCAAGGTACGCAGTATTTT. The chain carries TRBV7-2 and TRBJ2-3; 8 positions agree with TRBD1. This CDR3 is built from 15 residues. Trimming took 2 bases from V and 8 from J; bases not matched to a gene: 9. The V gene's germline CDR1 is SGHTA and CDR2 FQGNSA.

In its sample, this clone is large (0.1 to 1%). V gene TRBV14 combines with J gene TRBJ2-7; D ambiguous. This CDR3 comprises 14 residues. The germline CDR1 and CDR2 sequences are SGHDN and FVKESK. V was pared by 3 bases and J by 0 bases, with 9 bases between. The CDR3 region is CASSHVLFSYEQYF. Written as DNA, the CDR3 is TGTGCCAGCAGCCACGTCTTATTCTCCTACGAGCAGTACTTC.

Only a few counts were recorded for this clone. The rearrangement links TRBV2 to TRBJ2-1; TRBD2 matches at 10 bases. CDR3 length: 14 residues. J gave up 3 bases and V 6 bases, and 2 bases lay outside the gene matches. Germline CDR1 and CDR2: SNHLY and FYNNEI. The CDR3 bases are TGTGCCAGCAGGCCTAGCGGGAGCTACAATGAGCAGTTCTTC. It specifies CASRPSGSYNEQFF.

The chain has TRBV5-6 and TRBJ2-7; D perhaps matches TRBD1 (6 bases). The CDR3 sequence is 15 residues long. Germline assignment: CDR1 SGHDT and CDR2 YYEEEE. V lost 0 bases and J 3 bases, leaving 13 bases between the germline ends. In DNA form, the CDR3 reads TGTGCCAGCAGCTTGGGGGAGACAGGTGGCTACGAGCAGTACTTC. This translates into CASSLGETGGYEQYF.

The chain combines TRBV9 with TRBJ2-3, with 9 bases fitting TRBD2. The CDR3 covers 16 residues. Unmatched junction bases numbered 10, after V lost 4 bases and J lost 4 bases. Germline assignment: CDR1 SGDLS and CDR2 YYNGEE. The CDR3 DNA reads as TGTGCCAGCAGCCCCCTGGGCGGGAGGGCGGCAGATACGCAGTATTTT. Translation: CASSPLGGRAADTQYF.

As DNA, the CDR3 is TGCGCCAGCAGTGAGTCGAATAGGGGCAAGACCCAGTACTTC. It encodes CASSESNRGKTQYF. The J gene is TRBJ2-5, the V gene TRBV10-1, with a possible D match to TRBD1 (5 bases). The CDR3 has 14 amino acids. Germline lookup yields CDR1 WNHNN and CDR2 SYGVQD (reference sequence). V dropped 0 bases and J dropped 6 bases, with 11 bases sitting between them.

V and J are TRBV9 and TRBJ2-7, with 16 bases aligning to TRBD2. V lost 4 bases, J lost 6 bases, and 4 bases stayed unmatched. The CDR3 extends over 15 amino acids. The germline CDR1 and CDR2 sequences are SGDLS and YYNGEE. For the CDR3, the DNA is TGTGCCAGCAGCCAGGGACTAGCGGGAGGGGTCGAGCAGTACTTC. Translation: CASSQGLAGGVEQYF.

The chain couples TRBV5-5 to TRBJ2-7; tentatively, D is TRBD1 (6 bases). Germline values: CDR1 SGHKS, CDR2 YYEKEE (reference sequence). The CDR3 runs 15 residues. V was trimmed by 0 bases and J by 0 bases, leaving 10 bases between them. CDR3 sequence (DNA): TGTGCCAGCAGCTTGGGGGGGCTCCTCTCCTACGAGCAGTACTTC. Translation: CASSLGGLLSYEQYF.